The source of this T cell receptor beta chain is a study of blood T cell repertoires in COVID-19. V was clipped by 4 bases and J by 2 bases, with 4 bases between them. The CDR3 has 12 amino acids. Sequenced by immunoSEQ multiplex PCR; TCRdb stores in-frame clones only, minus some. The table has around 70,000 clones, approximately 91% seen once; the top ten hold less than 8%. The receptor was isolated from a human donor in a cohort sampled during active COVID-19. The V call is TRBV12-3 or TRBV12-4, the J call TRBJ2-3; no firm D call. Sequenced input: peripheral blood. CDR3 DNA: TGTGCCAGCAGTTATCTCACAGATACGCAGTATTTT. Protein sequence: CASSYLTDTQYF.